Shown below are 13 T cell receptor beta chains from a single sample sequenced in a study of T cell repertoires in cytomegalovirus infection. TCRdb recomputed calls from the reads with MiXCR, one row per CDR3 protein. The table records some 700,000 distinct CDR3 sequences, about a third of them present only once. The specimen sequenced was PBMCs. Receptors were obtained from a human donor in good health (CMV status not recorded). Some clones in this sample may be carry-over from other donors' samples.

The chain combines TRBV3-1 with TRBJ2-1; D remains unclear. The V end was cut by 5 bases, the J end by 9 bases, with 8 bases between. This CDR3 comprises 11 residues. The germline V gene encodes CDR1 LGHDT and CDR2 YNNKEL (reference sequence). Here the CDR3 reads CASSIHGEQFF. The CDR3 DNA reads TGTGCCAGCAGCATTCACGGTGAGCAGTTCTTC.

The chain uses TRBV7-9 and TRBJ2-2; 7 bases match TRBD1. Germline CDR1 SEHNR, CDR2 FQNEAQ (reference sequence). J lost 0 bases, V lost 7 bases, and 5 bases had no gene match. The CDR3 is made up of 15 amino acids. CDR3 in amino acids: CASTHRGPNTGELFF. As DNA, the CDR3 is TGTGCCAGCACCCACAGGGGCCCGAACACCGGGGAGCTGTTTTTT.

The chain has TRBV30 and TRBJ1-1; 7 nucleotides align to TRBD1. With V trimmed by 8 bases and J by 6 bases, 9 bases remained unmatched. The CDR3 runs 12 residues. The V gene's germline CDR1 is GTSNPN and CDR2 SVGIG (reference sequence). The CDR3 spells CARGQFGAEAFF. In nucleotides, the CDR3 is TGTGCCAGGGGGCAGTTTGGGGCTGAAGCTTTCTTT.

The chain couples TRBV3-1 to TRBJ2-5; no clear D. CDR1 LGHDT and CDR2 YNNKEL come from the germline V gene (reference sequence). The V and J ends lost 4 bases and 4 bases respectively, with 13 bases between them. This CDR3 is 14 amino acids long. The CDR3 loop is CASSRRIGVETQYF. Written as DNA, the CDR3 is TGTGCCAGCAGCCGTCGTATAGGCGTAGAGACCCAGTACTTC.

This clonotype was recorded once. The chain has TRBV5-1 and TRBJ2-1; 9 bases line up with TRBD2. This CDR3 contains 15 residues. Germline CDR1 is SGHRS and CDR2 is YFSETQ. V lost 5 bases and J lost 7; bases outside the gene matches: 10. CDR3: CASSFASGVWNEQFF. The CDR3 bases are TGCGCCAGCAGTTTCGCTAGCGGGGTATGGAATGAGCAGTTCTTC.

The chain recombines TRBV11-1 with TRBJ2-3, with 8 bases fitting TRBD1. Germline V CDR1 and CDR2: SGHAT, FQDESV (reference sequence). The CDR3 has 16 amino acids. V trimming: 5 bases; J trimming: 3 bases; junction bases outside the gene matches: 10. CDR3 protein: CASSPLGQEGTDTQYF. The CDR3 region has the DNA TGTGCCAGCAGCCCCTTGGGACAGGAGGGGACAGATACGCAGTATTTT.

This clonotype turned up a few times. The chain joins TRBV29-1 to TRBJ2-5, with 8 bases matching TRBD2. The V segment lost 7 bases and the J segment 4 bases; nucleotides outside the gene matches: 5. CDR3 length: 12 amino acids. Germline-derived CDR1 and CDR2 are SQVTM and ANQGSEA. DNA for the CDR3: TGCAGCGCCGGGAGGGGGTTAGAGACCCAGTACTTC. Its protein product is CSAGRGLETQYF.

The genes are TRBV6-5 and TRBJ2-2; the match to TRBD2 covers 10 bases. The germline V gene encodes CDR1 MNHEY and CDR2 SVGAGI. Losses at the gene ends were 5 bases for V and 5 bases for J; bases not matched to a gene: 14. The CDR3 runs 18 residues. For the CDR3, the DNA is TGTGCCAGCAGTCCGGGAGAAGCGGGGGGGCCAGGGACCGGGGAGCTGTTTTTT. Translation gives CASSPGEAGGPGTGELFF.

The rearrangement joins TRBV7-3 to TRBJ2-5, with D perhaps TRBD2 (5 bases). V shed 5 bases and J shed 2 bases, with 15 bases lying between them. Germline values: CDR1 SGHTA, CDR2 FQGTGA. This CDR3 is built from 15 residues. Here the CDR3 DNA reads TGTGCCAGCAGCAACGACTCCGGGAAGCAAGAGACCCAGTACTTC. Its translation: CASSNDSGKQETQYF.

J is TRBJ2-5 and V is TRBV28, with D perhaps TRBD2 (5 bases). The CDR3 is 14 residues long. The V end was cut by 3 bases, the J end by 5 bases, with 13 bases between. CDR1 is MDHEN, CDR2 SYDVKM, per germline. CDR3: CASSFPGIRETQYF. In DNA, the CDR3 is TGTGCCAGCAGTTTCCCGGGGATTAGGGAGACCCAGTACTTC.

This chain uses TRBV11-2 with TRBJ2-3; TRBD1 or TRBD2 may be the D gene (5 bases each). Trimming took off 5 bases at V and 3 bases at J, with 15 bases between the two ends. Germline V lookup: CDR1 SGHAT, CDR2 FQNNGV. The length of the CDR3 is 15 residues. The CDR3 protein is CASSNFGGFTDTQYF. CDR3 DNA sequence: TGTGCCAGCAGCAATTTTGGGGGATTTACAGATACGCAGTATTTT.

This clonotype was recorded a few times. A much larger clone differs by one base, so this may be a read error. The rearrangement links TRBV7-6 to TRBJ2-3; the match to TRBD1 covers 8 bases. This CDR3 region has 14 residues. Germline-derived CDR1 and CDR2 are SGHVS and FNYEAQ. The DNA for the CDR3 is TGTTCCAGCAGCAACGGACAGGGCATAGATACGCAGTATTTT. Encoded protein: CSSSNGQGIDTQYF.

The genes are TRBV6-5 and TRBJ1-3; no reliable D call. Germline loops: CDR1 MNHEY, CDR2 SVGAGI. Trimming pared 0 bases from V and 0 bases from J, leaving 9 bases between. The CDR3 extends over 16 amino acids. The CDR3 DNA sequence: TGTGCCAGCAGTTACTCTCAGAGAAGCTCTGGAAACACCATATATTTT. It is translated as CASSYSQRSSGNTIYF.